The 22 T cell receptor beta chains presented below share a single source sample, sequenced in a study of OX40 agonist ivuxolimab in advanced cancers. Sequencing used immunoSEQ multiplex PCR; TCRdb keeps in-frame clones, though not all of them. In the table there are 50,000 to 75,000 clones, 82% of which are singletons. The sequences come from CD4+ or CD8+ T cells sorted from blood, collected in a trial of the OX40 agonist ivuxolimab. All receptors come from an adult with an advanced solid tumor such as melanoma, head and neck, liver or kidney cancer.

The chain links TRBV27 to TRBJ1-2; 7 nucleotides align to TRBD1. The V gene end was trimmed by 2 bases and the J gene end by 7 bases; junction bases not matched to a gene: 7. Per the germline V gene, CDR1 is MNHEY and CDR2 is SMNVEV (reference sequence). The CDR3 contains 14 residues. The CDR3 bases are TGTGCCAGCAGTTTAAGAGTCAGGGGGTCTGGCTACACCTTC. Translation: CASSLRVRGSGYTF.

This chain links TRBV10-3 with TRBJ2-7; D gene ambiguous. Trimming shortened V by 0 bases and J by 6 bases, and 12 bases separated the two germline ends. The CDR3 sequence is 14 residues long. Germline values: CDR1 ENHRY, CDR2 SYGVKD. CDR3 DNA: TGTGCCATCAGTGAGTCGGTCCCTACCTCCGAGCAGTACTTC. Its translation: CAISESVPTSEQYF.

This rearrangement joins TRBV2 to TRBJ1-5; 7 bases line up with TRBD1. The CDR3 is 15 amino acids. CDR1 is SNHLY, CDR2 FYNNEI, per germline. Trimming took 7 bases from V and 2 from J; bases not matched to a gene: 8. The CDR3 sequence: CASTAGGLGNQPQHF. The CDR3 nucleotides are TGTGCCAGCACAGCAGGGGGATTGGGCAATCAGCCCCAGCATTTT.

This clone was observed a handful of times. V usage is TRBV7-8 and J usage is TRBJ2-1; D tentatively reads TRBD1 or TRBD2 (6 bases each). This CDR3 region has 11 residues. V lost 5 bases to trimming and J lost 15 bases, with 14 bases between them. CDR1 is SGHVS and CDR2 is FQNEAQ in the germline V gene. The CDR3 coding sequence is TGTGCCAGCAGCGAGGGGGGACGGCCGTTCTTC. Translating gives CASSEGGRPFF.

This clone was seen just once. The chain employs TRBV6-1 and TRBJ2-3; 7 bases map to TRBD2. V was pared by 7 bases and J by 6 bases, with 7 bases of the junction left unmatched. The CDR3 is made up of 13 amino acids. Per the germline V gene, CDR1 is MNHNS and CDR2 is SASEGT. The DNA of the CDR3 is TGTGCCAGCACTGGGACTATTAAGGATACGCAGTATTTT. Its protein is CASTGTIKDTQYF.

The chain links TRBV5-6 to TRBJ1-1; 7 nucleotides line up with TRBD1. CDR1 is SGHDT, CDR2 YYEEEE, per germline. V trimming: 0 bases; J trimming: 1 base; junction bases outside the gene matches: 3. The CDR3 covers 15 residues. CDR3 residues: CASSLDRGQNTEAFF. The CDR3 DNA sequence: TGTGCCAGCAGCTTGGACAGGGGCCAGAACACTGAAGCTTTCTTT.

The chain is built from TRBV7-9 and TRBJ1-1; a weak D match, TRBD1 (5 bases). The CDR3 sequence is 15 residues long. Trimming shortened V by 0 bases and J by 4 bases, and 12 bases separated the two germline ends. Germline V gives CDR1 SEHNR, CDR2 FQNEAQ (reference sequence). CDR3 nucleotides: TGTGCCAGCAGCTTAGCTAAAACAGGAAGCACTGAAGCTTTCTTT. It translates to CASSLAKTGSTEAFF. The full variable domain, with the rest looked up from reference TRBV7-9 and TRBJ1-1, is DTGVSQNPRHKITKRGQNVTFRCDPISEHNRLYWYRQTLGQGPEFLTYFQNEAQLEKSRLLSDRFSAERPKGSFSTLEIQRTEQGDSAMYLCASSLAKTGSTEAFFGQGTRLTVV.

The DNA of the CDR3 is TGTGCCAGCAGCTTAAGGTCCCCTATGGCGAGCTCCTATAATTCACCCCTCCACTTT. This encodes CASSLRSPMASSYNSPLHF. The V call is TRBV7-2, the J call TRBJ1-6, with D unclear. Trimming cost V 2 bases and J 0 bases, with 17 bases left between them. Germline values: CDR1 SGHTA, CDR2 FQGNSA. The CDR3 consists of 19 residues.

The chain is built from TRBV27 and TRBJ2-5; D is unresolved. The CDR3 spans 17 residues. The V end was cut by 1 base, the J end by 1 base, with 16 bases between. The V gene's germline CDR1 is MNHEY and CDR2 SMNVEV (reference sequence). The CDR3, as DNA: TGTGCCAGCAGTTTATTGCACCCGAGCAAACGCCAAGAGACCCAGTACTTC. This codes for CASSLLHPSKRQETQYF.

In DNA, the CDR3 is TGTGCCAGCAGCTTGTATCGACAGGGGGGGGACACTGAAGCTTTCTTT. Its protein product is CASSLYRQGGDTEAFF. The chain couples TRBV5-4 to TRBJ1-1; 9 bases are shared with TRBD1. After removal of 1 base from V and 3 bases from J, the junction contained 7 bases not matched to a gene. Germline loops: CDR1 SGHNT, CDR2 YYREEE (reference sequence). This CDR3 has 16 amino acids.

The genes are TRBV6-5 and TRBJ1-5; no reliable D call. Germline values: CDR1 MNHEY, CDR2 SVGAGI. Trimming stripped 6 bases from V and 1 base from J, with 10 bases between. The CDR3 is 14 residues long. CDR3 amino acids: CASRPGPSNQPQHF. The CDR3 bases are TGTGCCAGCAGACCCGGACCGAGCAATCAGCCCCAGCATTTT.

The chain is built from TRBV7-9 and TRBJ2-5; 9 positions agree with TRBD2. Unmatched junction bases numbered 8, after V lost 5 bases and J lost 4 bases. Germline V gene lookup returns CDR1 SEHNR and CDR2 FQNEAQ (reference sequence). CDR3 length: 15 amino acids. As DNA, the CDR3 is TGTGCCAGCAGCCCCCATAGCGGGGGAGGAGAGACCCAGTACTTC. As protein: CASSPHSGGGETQYF.

The chain links TRBV4-1 to TRBJ2-1; D remains ambiguous. Germline loops: CDR1 MGHRA, CDR2 YSYEKL. V was cut by 4 bases and J by 2 bases, with 15 bases left in between. This CDR3 comprises 16 residues. The CDR3 nucleotides are TGCGCCAGCAGCCCCCACGCTCAAAAGACCTACAATGAGCAGTTCTTC. The encoded protein is CASSPHAQKTYNEQFF.

The chain is built from TRBV21-1 and TRBJ1-4; TRBD1 is the table's D call, not checked against the DNA. TRBV21-1 is labeled a pseudogene. The CDR3 is made up of 16 amino acids. The CDR3 nucleotides are TGTGCCAGCAGCAAAGGGCCCGTCAGTGTTAATGAAAAACTGTTTTTT. Protein: CASSKGPVSVNEKLFF.

This clone is judged medium-sized. The V gene is TRBV4-3, the J gene TRBJ2-2; D is unclear. Germline assignment: CDR1 LGHNA and CDR2 YSLEER. V lost 1 base to trimming and J lost 0 bases, with 3 bases between them. This CDR3 is built from 14 residues. The CDR3 DNA reads as TGCGCCAGCAGCCAAGGCACGAACACCGGGGAGCTGTTTTTT. Encoded protein: CASSQGTNTGELFF.

CDR3 sequence (DNA): TGCGCCAGCAGCGGAACGGCAGGGGGCTCTGGAAACACCATATATTTT. It translates to CASSGTAGGSGNTIYF. This sequence joins TRBV4-3 and TRBJ1-3; TRBD1 matches 7 bases. This CDR3 comprises 16 residues. Germline V gene data show CDR1 as LGHNA and CDR2 as YSLEER. With V trimmed by 5 bases and J by 0 bases, 7 bases remained unmatched.

The V and J genes are TRBV19 and TRBJ2-4; 10 positions match TRBD2. This CDR3 has 14 amino acids. Germline assignment: CDR1 LNHDA and CDR2 SQIVND (reference sequence). Trimming at V came to 6 bases and at J to 8 bases, leaving 7 bases not matched to a gene. CDR3 nucleotide sequence: TGTGCCAGTAGAACCGGGACTAGCGAACACATTCAGTACTTC. It codes for CASRTGTSEHIQYF.

This chain joins TRBV5-1 and TRBJ2-2, with 9 bases identical to TRBD1. The CDR3 consists of 16 residues. Per germline, CDR1 SGHRS and CDR2 YFSETQ. After removal of 1 base from V and 1 base from J, the junction contained 2 bases not matched to a gene. The CDR3 loop reads CASSLTGQGNTGELFF. CDR3 in DNA: TGCGCCAGCAGCTTGACGGGACAGGGGAACACCGGGGAGCTGTTTTTT.

The chain recombines TRBV5-6 with TRBJ2-1, with 8 bases matching TRBD2. Germline CDR1 SGHDT, CDR2 YYEEEE. The CDR3 is 16 residues long. J was trimmed by 2 bases and V by 3 bases; bases with no gene match: 7. This chain's CDR3 is CASSSKLAETYNEQFF. As DNA, the CDR3 is TGTGCCAGCAGCTCAAAACTAGCGGAGACCTACAATGAGCAGTTCTTC.

This clone showed up just once. The chain joins TRBV7-9 to TRBJ2-1, with D perhaps TRBD1 (7 bases). The CDR3 is 15 amino acids. Germline assignment: CDR1 SEHNR and CDR2 FQNEAQ (reference sequence). V was clipped by 2 bases and J by 7 bases, with 15 bases between them. The CDR3, as DNA: TGTGCCAGCAGCTTAATTGGCAGGGGGGTAAATGAGCAGTTCTTC. As protein: CASSLIGRGVNEQFF.

The chain has TRBV7-2 and TRBJ2-3; the D gene is possibly TRBD1 (6 bases). This CDR3 has 17 amino acids. V gave up 4 bases and J gave up 3 bases, with 20 bases separating them. Germline lookup yields CDR1 SGHTA and CDR2 FQGNSA. The CDR3 sequence: CASSSLGQTLRTDTQYF. CDR3 in DNA: TGTGCCAGCAGCTCCCTAGGACAGACTCTGAGGACAGATACGCAGTATTTT.

The chain links TRBV9 to TRBJ1-1, with D perhaps matching TRBD1 (6 bases). V was shortened by 4 bases and J by 1 base, with 17 bases between the two germline ends. Germline-derived CDR1 and CDR2 are SGDLS and YYNGEE. The CDR3 consists of 16 residues. CDR3 DNA: TGTGCCAGCAGCCCATCAAGGACAGAGAAGAACACTGAAGCTTTCTTT. It encodes CASSPSRTEKNTEAFF. The variable domain in full, with the rest retrieved from reference TRBV9 and TRBJ1-1, is DSGVTQTPKHLITATGQRVTLRCSPRSGDLSVYWYQQSLDQGLQFLIQYYNGEERAKGNILERFSAQQFPDLHSELNLSSLELGDSALYFCASSPSRTEKNTEAFFGQGTRLTVV.